These T cell receptor beta chains were read from a single sample in a study of T cells in Graves' hyperthyroidism and ophthalmopathy. MiXCR was run by TCRdb on the multiplex PCR reads, yielding one entry per CDR3 protein. The repertoire holds approximately 400,000 distinct CDR3 sequences, with around 18% as singletons. Sequences were obtained from blood. Receptor source: a man younger than 35 with Graves' ophthalmopathy. CDR3s include the opening cysteine and the closing phenylalanine or tryptophan. The order of the fields is CDR3 DNA, CDR3 protein, V gene, D gene, clone size, J gene. A D gene is named only where the DNA matches it firmly. A clone size is listed for some rows: how often the clone was seen (once, few, many), or a class if it is expanded.

CDR3 DNA: TGTGCCAGCAGCCCCCCGACAGGAAGCGGCTATGGCTACACCTTC
CDR3 protein: CASSPPTGSGYGYTF
V gene: TRBV28
D gene: NA
clone size: many
J gene: TRBJ1-2

CDR3 DNA: TGTGCCAGCAGCTTATTGGGATCTGGAAACACCATATATTTT
CDR3 protein: CASSLLGSGNTIYF
V gene: TRBV7-9
D gene: NA
clone size: few
J gene: TRBJ1-3

CDR3 DNA: TGTGCCAGCAGTTGGACAGACTCCTACGAGCAGTACTTC
CDR3 protein: CASSWTDSYEQYF
V gene: TRBV27
D gene: NA
clone size: NA
J gene: TRBJ2-7

CDR3 DNA: TGTGCCACCAGTGATTCCGGACACACCGGGGAGCTGTTTTTT
CDR3 protein: CATSDSGHTGELFF
V gene: TRBV24-1
D gene: NA
clone size: NA
J gene: TRBJ2-2

CDR3 DNA: TGTGCCAGCATGGGGGGGTGGGGGTTCATTCAGTACTTC
CDR3 protein: CASMGGWGFIQYF
V gene: TRBV6-1
D gene: TRBD2
clone size: NA
J gene: TRBJ2-4

CDR3 DNA: TGTGCTAGCAGCCCAATGAGCGGGGGGAACACCGGGGAGCTGTTTTTT
CDR3 protein: CASSPMSGGNTGELFF
V gene: TRBV7-7
D gene: TRBD2
clone size: many
J gene: TRBJ2-2

CDR3 DNA: TGTGCCAGCAGCACCCGGACTTATGGCTACACCTTC
CDR3 protein: CASSTRTYGYTF
V gene: TRBV13
D gene: NA
clone size: many
J gene: TRBJ1-2

CDR3 DNA: TGTGCCAGCAGTTTCGCAGGAGGGGGCACTGAAGCTTTCTTT
CDR3 protein: CASSFAGGGTEAFF
V gene: TRBV12-3/TRBV12-4
D gene: NA
clone size: many
J gene: TRBJ1-1

CDR3 DNA: TGCGCCAGCAGCCGGCTAAGCTCCTACAATGAGCAGTTCTTC
CDR3 protein: CASSRLSSYNEQFF
V gene: TRBV5-1
D gene: NA
clone size: many
J gene: TRBJ2-1

CDR3 DNA: TGCGCCAGCAGCCAAGATGAGCGGGGGGGCCCGAAGACCCAGTACTTC
CDR3 protein: CASSQDERGGPKTQYF
V gene: TRBV4-1
D gene: TRBD2
clone size: few
J gene: TRBJ2-5

CDR3 DNA: TGTGCCAGCAGGCCACCGGGACAATCCTACGAGCAGTACTTC
CDR3 protein: CASRPPGQSYEQYF
V gene: TRBV27
D gene: NA
clone size: many
J gene: TRBJ2-7

CDR3 DNA: TGCGCCAGCAGCCAAGATTATGAGAGGGGTACTGAAGCTTTCTTT
CDR3 protein: CASSQDYERGTEAFF
V gene: TRBV4-1
D gene: NA
clone size: NA
J gene: TRBJ1-1

CDR3 DNA: TGTGCCAGCAGGCGGGGGGACGGAGAGACCCAGTACTTC
CDR3 protein: CASRRGDGETQYF
V gene: TRBV6-1
D gene: TRBD2
clone size: few
J gene: TRBJ2-5

CDR3 DNA: TGTGCCAGCAGTCGGGACTCTAGCGGGGGGAGACCCTACAATGAGCAGTTCTTC
CDR3 protein: CASSRDSSGGRPYNEQFF
V gene: TRBV7-9
D gene: TRBD2
clone size: NA
J gene: TRBJ2-1

CDR3 DNA: TGTGCTAGCAGCTTGGGGGGGCGTGGGACAGATACGCAGTATTTT
CDR3 protein: CASSLGGRGTDTQYF
V gene: TRBV7-7
D gene: NA
clone size: NA
J gene: TRBJ2-3

CDR3 DNA: TGTGCCAGCAGCTCCTGGACAGGGCAGAACACCGGGGAGCTGTTTTTT
CDR3 protein: CASSSWTGQNTGELFF
V gene: TRBV11-3
D gene: TRBD1
clone size: many
J gene: TRBJ2-2

CDR3 DNA: TGTGCCAGCAGTGATAGCGGTAACTACGAGCAGTACTTC
CDR3 protein: CASSDSGNYEQYF
V gene: TRBV2
D gene: NA
clone size: many
J gene: TRBJ2-7

CDR3 DNA: TGTGCCAGCAGCCGCGTGGGTAGTTCCTCCGTAGCGTACGAGCAGTACTTC
CDR3 protein: CASSRVGSSSVAYEQYF
V gene: TRBV7-9
D gene: NA
clone size: NA
J gene: TRBJ2-7

CDR3 DNA: TGCAGCGTTGGGGGCAACCAGGGGGCCGGTCAGCCCCAGCATTTT
CDR3 protein: CSVGGNQGAGQPQHF
V gene: TRBV29-1
D gene: TRBD1
clone size: few
J gene: TRBJ1-5

CDR3 DNA: TGTGCCAGCAGGGAACAGGGGGTTAATTCACCCCTCCACTTT
CDR3 protein: CASREQGVNSPLHF
V gene: TRBV2
D gene: TRBD1
clone size: many
J gene: TRBJ1-6

CDR3 DNA: TGTGCCAGCAGCTTAGTAGGGACGGAAGAGACCCAGTACTTC
CDR3 protein: CASSLVGTEETQYF
V gene: TRBV7-8
D gene: NA
clone size: many
J gene: TRBJ2-5

CDR3 DNA: TGTGCCAGCAGCTTGACCCCGACAGGGACAGATACGCAGTATTTT
CDR3 protein: CASSLTPTGTDTQYF
V gene: TRBV7-2
D gene: TRBD1
clone size: few
J gene: TRBJ2-3

CDR3 DNA: TGTGCCAGCACCCTGGGAAGGGAAGATACGCAGTATTTT
CDR3 protein: CASTLGREDTQYF
V gene: TRBV7-9
D gene: NA
clone size: NA
J gene: TRBJ2-3

CDR3 DNA: TGCGCCAGCAGCTTGGTGGGGGGGGTGTCCTACAATGAGCAGTTCTTC
CDR3 protein: CASSLVGGVSYNEQFF
V gene: TRBV5-1
D gene: TRBD2
clone size: many
J gene: TRBJ2-1

CDR3 DNA: TGCGCCAGCAGCCCTCGGTTGGCCGACAATCAGCCCCAGCATTTT
CDR3 protein: CASSPRLADNQPQHF
V gene: TRBV4-1
D gene: NA
clone size: NA
J gene: TRBJ1-5

CDR3 DNA: TGCGCCAGCAGAGGGGAAGGCGTAAGCAATTCACCCCTCCACTTT
CDR3 protein: CASRGEGVSNSPLHF
V gene: TRBV5-1
D gene: NA
clone size: many
J gene: TRBJ1-6

CDR3 DNA: TGTGCCAGCAGCGAAGAGGGGGCCGAGCAGTTCTTC
CDR3 protein: CASSEEGAEQFF
V gene: TRBV11-3
D gene: TRBD1
clone size: many
J gene: TRBJ2-1

CDR3 DNA: TGTGCCAGCAGCTCCGGACAGGGAAGCTCCTACGAGCAGTACTTC
CDR3 protein: CASSSGQGSSYEQYF
V gene: TRBV7-9
D gene: TRBD1
clone size: many
J gene: TRBJ2-7

CDR3 DNA: TGTGCCAGCTCACCACCGACAGGGATCGGGGAGACCCAGTACTTC
CDR3 protein: CASSPPTGIGETQYF
V gene: TRBV18
D gene: TRBD1
clone size: NA
J gene: TRBJ2-5

CDR3 DNA: TGTGCCAGCAGCTTATTAGCTGGGGCCAACGTCCTGACTTTC
CDR3 protein: CASSLLAGANVLTF
V gene: TRBV7-9
D gene: NA
clone size: NA
J gene: TRBJ2-6

CDR3 DNA: TGTGCCAGCAGCTTAGGGGCCAGGGAAATGCGTGGGGCCAACGTCCTGACTTTC
CDR3 protein: CASSLGAREMRGANVLTF
V gene: TRBV7-6
D gene: NA
clone size: few
J gene: TRBJ2-6

CDR3 DNA: TGTGCCAGCATCCGCAGGGGACTCAACTATGGCTACACCTTC
CDR3 protein: CASIRRGLNYGYTF
V gene: TRBV28
D gene: NA
clone size: many
J gene: TRBJ1-2

CDR3 DNA: TGCAGTGCTCGAACAGGACAGGGAAGGCCTTCTGGAGCTGGCTACACCTTC
CDR3 protein: CSARTGQGRPSGAGYTF
V gene: TRBV20-1
D gene: TRBD1
clone size: many
J gene: TRBJ1-2

CDR3 DNA: TGTGCCAGCAGTGTACAGGGAATTCAGGCTGGCTACACCTTC
CDR3 protein: CASSVQGIQAGYTF
V gene: TRBV25-1
D gene: NA
clone size: many
J gene: TRBJ1-2

CDR3 DNA: TGTGCCAGCAGCGTGGGACAGGGATTCTACAATGAGCAGTTCTTC
CDR3 protein: CASSVGQGFYNEQFF
V gene: TRBV9
D gene: TRBD1
clone size: NA
J gene: TRBJ2-1

CDR3 DNA: TGTGCCACCACCTCGAGAGGGGGATCGGAGACCCAGTACTTC
CDR3 protein: CATTSRGGSETQYF
V gene: TRBV15
D gene: NA
clone size: many
J gene: TRBJ2-5

CDR3 DNA: TGTGCCAGCAGTAATAGTTACGATGAGCAGTTCTTC
CDR3 protein: CASSNSYDEQFF
V gene: TRBV27
D gene: NA
clone size: NA
J gene: TRBJ2-1

CDR3 DNA: TGTGCCAGCAGCTCGAACGAGGAGACTGAAGCTTTCTTT
CDR3 protein: CASSSNEETEAFF
V gene: TRBV7-2
D gene: NA
clone size: many
J gene: TRBJ1-1

CDR3 DNA: TGTGCCAGCAGTTTAGCGGGGACTTACCAAGAGACCCAGTACTTC
CDR3 protein: CASSLAGTYQETQYF
V gene: TRBV28
D gene: NA
clone size: many
J gene: TRBJ2-5

CDR3 DNA: TGTGCCATCAGTAAGGGGGACACTGAAGCTTTCTTT
CDR3 protein: CAISKGDTEAFF
V gene: TRBV10-3
D gene: NA
clone size: many
J gene: TRBJ1-1

CDR3 DNA: TGTGCCAGCAGTTTCTCGGGGTCGAAGCCCCAGCATTTT
CDR3 protein: CASSFSGSKPQHF
V gene: TRBV27
D gene: NA
clone size: many
J gene: TRBJ1-5

CDR3 DNA: TGTGCCAGCAGCGAGCCGGGACATCGAGAAAAACTGTTTTTT
CDR3 protein: CASSEPGHREKLFF
V gene: TRBV12-3/TRBV12-4
D gene: NA
clone size: many
J gene: TRBJ1-4

CDR3 DNA: TGTGCCAGCAGTGAGACAGCTAACTATGGCTACACCTTC
CDR3 protein: CASSETANYGYTF
V gene: TRBV9
D gene: NA
clone size: few
J gene: TRBJ1-2

CDR3 DNA: TGTGCCACCAGTGATGAACAGGTCAATCAGCCCCAGCATTTT
CDR3 protein: CATSDEQVNQPQHF
V gene: TRBV24-1
D gene: NA
clone size: many
J gene: TRBJ1-5

CDR3 DNA: TGTGCCAGCAGCGCCGAGGAGCGGGGGGCAGTTAACGAGCAGTACTTC
CDR3 protein: CASSAEERGAVNEQYF
V gene: TRBV13
D gene: TRBD2
clone size: many
J gene: TRBJ2-7

CDR3 DNA: TGTGCCAGCAGTTTTATCCGGACAGGGCTCGACGAGCAGTACTTC
CDR3 protein: CASSFIRTGLDEQYF
V gene: TRBV27
D gene: TRBD1
clone size: many
J gene: TRBJ2-7

CDR3 DNA: TGTGCCAGCTCACCAAGAGGGGAGATCTATGGCTACACCTTC
CDR3 protein: CASSPRGEIYGYTF
V gene: TRBV18
D gene: NA
clone size: many
J gene: TRBJ1-2

CDR3 DNA: TGCGCCAGCAAGCTTTTTCCTAGCGGCTACTACGAGCAGTACTTC
CDR3 protein: CASKLFPSGYYEQYF
V gene: TRBV10-1
D gene: TRBD2
clone size: NA
J gene: TRBJ2-7

CDR3 DNA: TGTGCCAGCAGCCCAGGGGCAGGGTTCGGAGAGCAGTACTTC
CDR3 protein: CASSPGAGFGEQYF
V gene: TRBV7-3
D gene: NA
clone size: many
J gene: TRBJ2-7

CDR3 DNA: TGTGCCAGCAGCTTAGATCTAAGTTACACAGATACGCAGTATTTT
CDR3 protein: CASSLDLSYTDTQYF
V gene: TRBV7-9
D gene: NA
clone size: many
J gene: TRBJ2-3

CDR3 DNA: TGTGCCAGCAGAACACCCCGGGGACAGGGGGCGGTCCGGGAGCTGTTTTTT
CDR3 protein: CASRTPRGQGAVRELFF
V gene: TRBV11-2
D gene: TRBD1
clone size: many
J gene: TRBJ2-2

CDR3 DNA: TGTGCCAGCAGCTTGGAGAGCCCCGGAGATACGCAGTATTTT
CDR3 protein: CASSLESPGDTQYF
V gene: TRBV5-4
D gene: NA
clone size: NA
J gene: TRBJ2-3

CDR3 DNA: TGTGCCAGCAGTCCGAGAGCGGGGATAAGCACTGAAGCTTTCTTT
CDR3 protein: CASSPRAGISTEAFF
V gene: TRBV28
D gene: NA
clone size: NA
J gene: TRBJ1-1

CDR3 DNA: TGTGCCAGCAGTTACTCGACAGGGCAAGAGACCCAGTACTTC
CDR3 protein: CASSYSTGQETQYF
V gene: TRBV6-5
D gene: TRBD1
clone size: many
J gene: TRBJ2-5

CDR3 DNA: TGTGCCAGCAGCTTAGGAGTTGCGCCCACAGATACGCAGTATTTT
CDR3 protein: CASSLGVAPTDTQYF
V gene: TRBV7-2
D gene: NA
clone size: few
J gene: TRBJ2-3

CDR3 DNA: TGTGCCATCAGTCCGAACATGAACACTGAAGCTTTCTTT
CDR3 protein: CAISPNMNTEAFF
V gene: TRBV10-3
D gene: NA
clone size: NA
J gene: TRBJ1-1

CDR3 DNA: TGTGCCAGCAGCCCCCTCTGGGGCCAAGGCCAAGAGACCCAGTACTTC
CDR3 protein: CASSPLWGQGQETQYF
V gene: TRBV12-3/TRBV12-4
D gene: NA
clone size: many
J gene: TRBJ2-5

CDR3 DNA: TGTGCCAGCAGCACACGGGACAGGGGAGTAAATTCACCCCTCCACTTT
CDR3 protein: CASSTRDRGVNSPLHF
V gene: TRBV11-2
D gene: TRBD1
clone size: many
J gene: TRBJ1-6

CDR3 DNA: TGTGCCAGCAGTGAAGCGCTTAAGGGGATCCAGTACTTC
CDR3 protein: CASSEALKGIQYF
V gene: TRBV2
D gene: NA
clone size: many
J gene: TRBJ2-5